The 4 T cell receptor beta chains listed next were all sequenced from one sample in a study of T-cell memory formation after mild COVID-19. From the 5' RACE reads, TCRdb called clonotypes with MiXCR, one entry per CDR3 protein. The repertoire holds approximately 490,000 distinct CDR3 sequences, with roughly 20% as singletons. The sample taken for sequencing was PBMCs or a T cell subset sorted from them (not recorded which). The receptors here all came from an adult woman who had mild COVID-19 (a few samples of this study predate the infection). Cell type and time point are not known.

In its sample, this clonotype was seen a few times. CDR3 in amino acids: CASSLYGGTEAFF. The CDR3 coding sequence is TGTGCCAGCAGTTTATATGGGGGGACTGAAGCTTTCTTT. The V call is TRBV12-3 or TRBV12-4, the J call TRBJ1-1; tentatively, D is TRBD1 (5 bases). Trimming removed 2 bases from V and 5 bases from J, with 9 bases in between. The CDR3 totals 13 residues.

This sequence joins TRBV20-1 and TRBJ2-4; either TRBD1 or TRBD2 may fit D (5 bases each). The V end was cut by 8 bases, the J end by 9 bases, with 20 bases between. Germline V gives CDR1 DFQATT, CDR2 SNEGSKA (reference sequence). CDR3 length: 13 residues. CDR3 in amino acids: CSWGRGIEGIQYF. In DNA form, the CDR3 reads TGCAGTTGGGGTAGGGGAATCGAGGGCATTCAGTACTTC.

The chain couples TRBV2 to TRBJ2-7, with 7 bases identical to TRBD1. In germline, CDR1 is SNHLY, CDR2 FYNNEI. CDR3 length: 14 amino acids. V trimming: 3 bases; J trimming: 4 bases; junction bases outside the gene matches: 6. The CDR3 region has the DNA TGTGCCAGCAGTGATTTTACAGGGGAATACGAGCAGTACTTC. It is translated as CASSDFTGEYEQYF.

The genes are TRBV27 and TRBJ1-2; D is unresolved. Trimming shortened V by 5 bases and J by 4 bases, and 14 bases separated the two germline ends. The CDR3 is made up of 14 amino acids. From germline, CDR1 is MNHEY and CDR2 SMNVEV (reference sequence). In DNA form, the CDR3 reads TGTGCCAGCAGTCCCCAAGTGACGGTCTATGGCTACACCTTC. Amino acid sequence: CASSPQVTVYGYTF.